The source of this TCR beta chain is a study of T cell responses to AZD1222 COVID-19 vaccine. This CDR3 region has 15 residues. Germline V gene lookup returns CDR1 MNHEY and CDR2 SVGAGI. V shed 6 bases, J shed 5 bases, and the junction held 4 bases outside the gene matches. Study-level results: Spike-specific TCR repertoires showed rising breadth and depth after two AZD1222 doses. Donors in the cohort were predominantly white British and more often female, and clonal diversity was possibly underestimated.

Produced via immunoSEQ multiplex PCR; TCRdb's table is partial and in-frame only. The data contain 100,000 to 120,000 clones, approximately 89% of them singletons. This clone was counted once. What it recognizes is unknown. The chain combines TRBV6-5 with TRBJ2-1, with 13 bases that match TRBD2. The TCR sequence derives from an adult who received the AZD1222 COVID-19 vaccine. Sequencing used peripheral blood, obtained 28 days after the second AZD1222 dose. CDR3 amino acids: CASRPGTSGDNEQFF. The DNA for the CDR3 is TGTGCCAGCAGGCCCGGGACTAGCGGGGACAATGAGCAGTTCTTC.